This TCR beta chain was observed in a study of post-analysis software for immune sequencing data. Study outcomes and limitations: With TRBV5-6, TRBV5-1 and TRBV20-1 included, 4 or 5 TRBV segments were more frequent in patients than in controls.

V lost 7 bases to trimming and J lost 2 bases; unmatched junction nucleotides: 7. There are 14 residues in the CDR3. Of note for this clonotype: Its target is unknown.

The TCR beta cDNA libraries carried unique molecular identifiers. TCRdb redid the calling of the PCR reads with MiXCR, one entry per CDR3 protein. This table has about 460,000 distinct CDR3 sequences, roughly 46% appearing once. V and J are TRBV12-3 or TRBV12-4 and TRBJ2-7; TRBD2 agrees at 8 bases. The sequenced sample consisted of blood. This TCR was recovered from a girl aged 5 to 17 with multiple sclerosis. The CDR3, as DNA: TGTGCCAGCACCTCTCTAGCGGGCCCCTACGAGCAGTACTTC. Amino acid sequence: CASTSLAGPYEQYF.